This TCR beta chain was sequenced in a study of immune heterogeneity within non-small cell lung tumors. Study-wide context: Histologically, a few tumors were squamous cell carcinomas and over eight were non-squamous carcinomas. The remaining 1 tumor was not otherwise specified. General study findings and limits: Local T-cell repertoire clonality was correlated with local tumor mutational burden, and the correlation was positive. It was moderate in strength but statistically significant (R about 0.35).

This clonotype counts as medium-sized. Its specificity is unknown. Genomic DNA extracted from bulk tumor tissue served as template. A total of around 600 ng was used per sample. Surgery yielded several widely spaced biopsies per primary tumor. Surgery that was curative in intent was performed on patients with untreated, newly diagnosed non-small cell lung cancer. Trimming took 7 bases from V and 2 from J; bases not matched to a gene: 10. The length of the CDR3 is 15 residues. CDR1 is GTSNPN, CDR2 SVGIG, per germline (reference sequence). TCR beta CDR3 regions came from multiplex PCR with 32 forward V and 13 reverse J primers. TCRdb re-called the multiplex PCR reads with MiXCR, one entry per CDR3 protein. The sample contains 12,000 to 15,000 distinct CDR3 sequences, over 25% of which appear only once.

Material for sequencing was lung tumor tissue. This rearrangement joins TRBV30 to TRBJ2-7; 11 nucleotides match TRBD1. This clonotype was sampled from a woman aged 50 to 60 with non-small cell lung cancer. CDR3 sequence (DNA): TGTGCCTATGGACAGGGGGCGCGGAGGGCCTACGAGCAGTACTTC. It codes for CAYGQGARRAYEQYF. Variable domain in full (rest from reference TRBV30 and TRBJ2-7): SQTIHQWPATLVQPVGSPLSLECTVEGTSNPNLYWYRQAAGRGLQLLFYSVGIGQISSEVPQNLSASRPQDRQFILSSKKLLLSDSGFYLCAYGQGARRAYEQYFGPGTRLTVT.